The 14 T cell receptor beta chains reported below all come from one sample, sequenced in a study of cytomegalovirus exposure and HLA in healthy donors. Here immunoSEQ multiplex PCR was the method, and the copy in TCRdb shows in-frame clones only, minus some. This table has 98,000 or so clones, 95% appearing once. The sample was PBMCs. These receptors were collected from a woman under 30 in good health and CMV-seronegative.

The V gene is TRBV10-3, the J gene TRBJ1-1; TRBD1 aligns across 9 bases. Germline CDR1 and CDR2: ENHRY and SYGVKD. This CDR3 spans 17 amino acids. Trimming removed 1 base from V and 0 bases from J; junction bases left unmatched: 6. CDR3 sequence (DNA): TGTGCCATCAGTGAGTGGGGGGACAGGGACTTGAACACTGAAGCTTTCTTT. This encodes CAISEWGDRDLNTEAFF.

This rearrangement joins TRBV28 to TRBJ1-3; D is possibly TRBD1 (6 bases). Germline V lookup: CDR1 MDHEN, CDR2 SYDVKM. V was clipped by 3 bases and J by 8 bases, with 14 bases between them. There are 14 residues in the CDR3. The chain's CDR3 is CASSFRTEVDTIYF. The CDR3 DNA sequence: TGTGCCAGCAGTTTCAGGACAGAAGTGGACACCATATATTTT.

V and J are TRBV7-9 and TRBJ1-2, with D perhaps TRBD1 (5 bases). Trimming took 3 bases from V and 3 from J, leaving 11 bases between them. This CDR3 is 14 amino acids long. Germline V gene data show CDR1 as SEHNR and CDR2 as FQNEAQ (reference sequence). CDR3 sequence (DNA): TGTGCCAGCAGCTTGGTAACAGGCCACTATGGCTACACCTTC. It translates to CASSLVTGHYGYTF.

V is TRBV28 and J is TRBJ1-5, with D maybe TRBD1 (6 bases). Germline CDR1 and CDR2: MDHEN and SYDVKM. The CDR3 runs to 17 residues. Trimming stripped 5 bases from V and 0 bases from J, with 17 bases between. Written as DNA, the CDR3 is TGTGCCAGCAGTCCGGTGGACAGCACTTATAGCAATCAGCCCCAGCATTTT. Translating gives CASSPVDSTYSNQPQHF.

This clone appeared a single time. This chain joins TRBV2 and TRBJ1-4, with a possible D match to TRBD1 (5 bases). Trimming left V 7 bases short and J 4 bases short, with 10 bases between. Germline V CDR1 and CDR2: SNHLY, FYNNEI. The CDR3 has 13 residues. The CDR3 loop reads CASKQAYNEKLFF. The CDR3 DNA is TGTGCCAGCAAACAGGCATATAATGAAAAACTGTTTTTT.

The gene calls are TRBV19 and TRBJ2-7; 8 bases are shared with TRBD2. With V trimmed by 5 bases and J by 4 bases, 7 bases remained unmatched. The CDR3 has 14 amino acids. The germline CDR1 and CDR2 sequences are LNHDA and SQIVND (reference sequence). CDR3 in amino acids: CASSPGGPPYEQYF. In DNA form, the CDR3 reads TGTGCCAGTAGTCCGGGGGGGCCTCCGTACGAGCAGTACTTC.

The CDR3 reads CASSIRGRITGELFF. For the CDR3, the DNA is TGTGCCAGCAGCATCAGGGGGCGCATCACCGGGGAGCTGTTTTTT. V gene TRBV9 combines with J gene TRBJ2-2; the match to TRBD1 covers 8 bases. The J segment lost 4 bases and the V segment lost 4 bases, leaving 6 bases of the junction unmatched. The CDR3 extends over 15 amino acids. Germline V gene lookup returns CDR1 SGDLS and CDR2 YYNGEE.

The V call is TRBV27, the J call TRBJ1-5; D is perhaps TRBD1 (6 bases). Per germline, CDR1 MNHEY and CDR2 SMNVEV (reference sequence). V was shortened by 3 bases and J by 4 bases, with 10 bases between the two germline ends. The CDR3 loop spans 14 amino acids. This chain's CDR3 is CASSFRGQNQPQHF. The CDR3 DNA follows: TGTGCCAGCAGTTTTAGAGGACAGAATCAGCCCCAGCATTTT.

This clone was observed a handful of times. This chain joins TRBV7-2 and TRBJ2-1; 8 nucleotides agree with TRBD2. This CDR3 comprises 13 residues. The ends lost 5 bases at V and 7 bases at J; junction bases unmatched: 4. Germline V gene data show CDR1 as SGHTA and CDR2 as FQGNSA. The CDR3 here is CASSGLAGNEQFF. The CDR3 DNA sequence: TGTGCCAGCAGCGGACTAGCAGGTAATGAGCAGTTCTTC.

The chain combines TRBV6-5 with TRBJ2-1; 10 bases agree with TRBD2. V was clipped by 2 bases and J by 14 bases; unmatched bases: 6. CDR3 length equals 13 residues. Germline V CDR1 and CDR2: MNHEY, SVGAGI. The CDR3 protein is CASSYGGLAEKFF. The CDR3 DNA sequence: TGTGCCAGCAGTTACGGAGGACTAGCGGAGAAGTTCTTC.

The chain has TRBV28 and TRBJ1-1; no clear D. The ends were cut back, 8 bases at V and 6 bases at J, with 19 bases in the middle. Germline CDR1 MDHEN, CDR2 SYDVKM. The CDR3 sequence is 14 residues long. CDR3 nucleotides: TGTGCCAGCCTAGGTGAGGGAGTAATTCCTGAAGCTTTCTTT. This encodes CASLGEGVIPEAFF.

V is TRBV6-5 and J is TRBJ1-6, with a weak D call TRBD1 (5 bases). CDR1 MNHEY and CDR2 SVGAGI come from the germline V gene. CDR3 length: 15 amino acids. With 2 bases removed from V and 7 bases from J, the gap between germline ends came to 12 bases. The CDR3 nucleotides are TGTGCCAGCAGTTACGGGGCAGGAGCGAATTCACCCCTCCACTTT. Amino acid sequence: CASSYGAGANSPLHF.

The chain is built from TRBV7-3 and TRBJ2-1; possible D gene TRBD1, 6 bases. Trimming removed 4 bases at V and 4 bases at J, with 8 bases between. Germline loops: CDR1 SGHTA, CDR2 FQGTGA. There are 13 residues in the CDR3. CDR3 amino acids: CASSSQGYNEQFF. The CDR3 DNA reads as TGTGCCAGCAGCTCTCAGGGGTACAATGAGCAGTTCTTC.

The rearrangement uses TRBV29-1 and TRBJ2-5, with 7 bases identical to TRBD1. The ends lost 5 bases at V and 4 bases at J; junction bases unmatched: 4. CDR3 length equals 12 residues. Germline V CDR1 and CDR2: SQVTM, ANQGSEA. CDR3 nucleotides: TGCAGCGTTAGTAGGGGGCCAGAGACCCAGTACTTC. It yields the protein CSVSRGPETQYF.